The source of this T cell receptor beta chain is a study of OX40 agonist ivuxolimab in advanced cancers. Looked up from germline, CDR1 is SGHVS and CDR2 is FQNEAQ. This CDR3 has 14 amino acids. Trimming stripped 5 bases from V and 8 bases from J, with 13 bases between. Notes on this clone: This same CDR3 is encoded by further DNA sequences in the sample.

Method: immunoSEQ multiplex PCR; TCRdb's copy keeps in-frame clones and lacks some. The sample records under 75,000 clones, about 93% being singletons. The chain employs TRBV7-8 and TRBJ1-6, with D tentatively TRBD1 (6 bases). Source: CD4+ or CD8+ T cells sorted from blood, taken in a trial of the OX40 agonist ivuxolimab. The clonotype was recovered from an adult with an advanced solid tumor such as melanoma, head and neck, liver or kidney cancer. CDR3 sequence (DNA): TGTGCCAGCAGCAAAGGACAGACCGATTCACCCCTCCACTTT. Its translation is CASSKGQTDSPLHF.